This T cell receptor (beta chain) is drawn from a study of blood T cell repertoires in COVID-19. As for the study in general: Some COVID-19 samples were acute and others convalescent; all came from the United States, Italy and Spain. The analysed material was cDNA or gDNA that came from T cells, B-cell-depleted T cells, or PBMCs.

V was pared by 7 bases and J by 0 bases, with 10 bases between. This CDR3 region has 14 residues. Germline-derived CDR1 and CDR2 are LNHDA and SQIVND (reference sequence). Method: immunoSEQ multiplex PCR; TCRdb's copy keeps in-frame clones and lacks some. The profile shows about 250,000 clones, roughly 88% of them singletons. The J gene is TRBJ2-1, the V gene TRBV19; D is ambiguous. Sequencing was done on a sample of peripheral blood. The clonotype originates from a woman of 80 years or more with COVID-19, enrolled during active disease. The CDR3 sequence: CASKEWSSYNEQFF. CDR3 nucleotide sequence: TGTGCCAGTAAGGAGTGGAGCTCCTACAATGAGCAGTTCTTC.